The 21 T cell receptor beta chains given below trace back to one sample, sequenced in a study of shared clonotypes between healthy human individuals. Assay used: immunoSEQ multiplex PCR; TCRdb lists only in-frame clones, some missing. The sample holds some 2,500,000 clones, 92% seen once. The material sequenced was naive CD4+ T cells from PBMCs. As to subset: CD45RA+ positively selected. The receptors originated from a man aged 18 to 30 in good health. Some clones in this sample may be carry-over from other donors' samples.

This clone was picked up one time. This sequence joins TRBV7-2 and TRBJ2-1, with 8 bases lining up with TRBD2. The CDR3 contains 19 residues. V shed 5 bases and J 5 bases; nucleotides not matched to a gene: 20. Germline V gene lookup returns CDR1 SGHTA and CDR2 FQGNSA. The CDR3 nucleotides are TGTGCCAGCAGCGCGGCCGGGACTAGGATGTTGGGGGAGGACAATGAGCAGTTCTTC. This codes for CASSAAGTRMLGEDNEQFF.

V and J are TRBV28 and TRBJ2-7; 10 bases align to TRBD2. There are 15 residues in the CDR3. Germline assignment: CDR1 MDHEN and CDR2 SYDVKM. The junction had 8 bases not matched to a gene; V was cut back by 6 bases and J by 3 bases. The CDR3 coding sequence is TGTGCCAGCAGCCTCGGGACTAGCGTAAACTACGAGCAGTACTTC. It is translated as CASSLGTSVNYEQYF.

V gene TRBV4-1 combines with J gene TRBJ2-7; TRBD1 matches at 8 bases. This CDR3 region has 14 residues. Germline loops: CDR1 MGHRA, CDR2 YSYEKL. The V segment lost 6 bases and the J segment 7 bases; nucleotides outside the gene matches: 11. For the CDR3, the DNA is TGCGCCAGCAGTCAACCGGGACAGGCTCGGGAGCAGTACTTC. Its translation: CASSQPGQAREQYF.

This clone is a singleton in its sample. The identical CDR3 is also encoded by other nucleotide sequences in the sample. The chain uses TRBV7-2 and TRBJ1-1; no reliable D call. The V gene lost 2 bases and the J gene lost 8 bases, with 9 bases spanning the gap. The CDR3 spans 12 residues. Germline loops: CDR1 SGHTA, CDR2 FQGNSA. CDR3 coding DNA: TGTGCCAGCAGCTTAACGGGCAGGGAAGCTTTCTTT. It is translated as CASSLTGREAFF. Full variable domain (rest looked up from reference TRBV7-2 and TRBJ1-1): GAGVSQSPSNKVTEKGKDVELRCDPISGHTALYWYRQSLGQGLEFLIYFQGNSAPDKSGLPSDRFSAERTGGSVSTLTIQRTQQEDSAVYLCASSLTGREAFFGQGTRLTVV.

For the CDR3, the DNA is TGTGCCAGTAGTATAGTCGCGGTCGTAACCGGGGAGCTGTTTTTT. It is translated as CASSIVAVVTGELFF. The chain carries TRBV19 and TRBJ2-2; D remains unclear. The CDR3 length is 15 residues. Trimming stripped 1 base from V and 5 bases from J, with 11 bases between. From germline, CDR1 is LNHDA and CDR2 SQIVND (reference sequence). Full variable domain (missing parts from reference TRBV19 and TRBJ2-2): DGGITQSPKYLFRKEGQNVTLSCEQNLNHDAMYWYRQDPGQGLRLIYYSQIVNDFQKGDIAEGYSVSREKKESFPLTVTSAQKNPTAFYLCASSIVAVVTGELFFGEGSRLTVL.

J is TRBJ1-3 and V is TRBV6-5, with 7 bases identical to TRBD1. Germline assignment: CDR1 MNHEY and CDR2 SVGAGI. The CDR3 runs 13 residues. The V segment lost 2 bases and the J segment 7 bases; nucleotides outside the gene matches: 2. The CDR3 nucleotides read TGTGCCAGCAGTTACCGGGACAGTAACACCATATATTTT. Its protein product is CASSYRDSNTIYF.

The chain is built from TRBV7-2 and TRBJ1-5, with D maybe TRBD1 (6 bases). The CDR3 is 14 amino acids. The germline CDR1 and CDR2 sequences are SGHTA and FQGNSA. Trimming removed 3 bases at V and 7 bases at J, with 13 bases between. The CDR3 is CASSFSGGGQPQHF. In nucleotides, the CDR3 is TGTGCCAGCAGCTTTTCGGGAGGGGGGCAGCCCCAGCATTTT.

The V call is TRBV4-3, the J call TRBJ2-1; D possibly corresponds to TRBD1 (5 bases). There are 13 residues in the CDR3. Germline V gene data show CDR1 as LGHNA and CDR2 as YSLEER. Deletions cut 4 bases from V and 6 bases from J, with 10 bases between. CDR3 nucleotides: TGCGCCAGCAGCCTAACAGGTGGCAATGAGCAGTTCTTC. It encodes CASSLTGGNEQFF.

This chain uses TRBV19 with TRBJ1-2, with D tentatively TRBD1 (5 bases). Trimming took 5 bases from V and 2 from J, leaving 24 bases between them. The CDR3 contains 18 residues. The germline CDR1 and CDR2 sequences are LNHDA and SQIVND (reference sequence). CDR3: CASSSPPGGVGRNYGYTF. DNA of the CDR3: TGTGCCAGTAGTTCACCCCCGGGAGGGGTCGGTCGGAACTATGGCTACACCTTC.

The rearrangement uses TRBV12-5 and TRBJ2-1; D perhaps matches TRBD2 (5 bases). CDR1 is LGHNT and CDR2 is FRNRAP in the germline V gene. This CDR3 is built from 12 residues. Trimming pared 5 bases from V and 8 bases from J, leaving 10 bases between. CDR3 DNA: TGTGCTAGTGGTAATAGCGCCCATGAGCAGTTCTTC. Amino acids: CASGNSAHEQFF.

The chain links TRBV19 to TRBJ2-4, with D tentatively TRBD2 (6 bases). V gave up 3 bases and J gave up 0 bases, with 9 bases separating them. This CDR3 is built from 15 residues. Per germline, CDR1 LNHDA and CDR2 SQIVND (reference sequence). The CDR3 spells CASSMRGTAKNIQYF. In nucleotides, the CDR3 is TGTGCCAGTAGTATGCGGGGTACAGCCAAAAACATTCAGTACTTC.

This clone was seen only once. The V call is TRBV19, the J call TRBJ1-5, with a tentative D call TRBD1 (5 bases). The CDR3 consists of 14 residues. The V end was cut by 4 bases, the J end by 8 bases, with 15 bases between. Germline V gives CDR1 LNHDA, CDR2 SQIVND (reference sequence). The CDR3 nucleotides are TGTGCCAGTAGTACCCCGCAGGGCCAAAAGCCCCAGCATTTT. It codes for CASSTPQGQKPQHF.

V usage is TRBV7-2 and J usage is TRBJ2-5; D gene unclear. Per the germline V gene, CDR1 is SGHTA and CDR2 is FQGNSA. The CDR3 has 13 residues. V dropped 6 bases and J dropped 7 bases, with 15 bases sitting between them. The CDR3 bases are TGTGCCAGCAGTGGAACCCCCACAGCGACCCAGTACTTC. This encodes CASSGTPTATQYF.

This rearrangement joins TRBV28 to TRBJ1-2, with unresolved D. Trimming removed 5 bases from V and 6 bases from J, with 16 bases in between. The CDR3 loop spans 14 amino acids. Germline values: CDR1 MDHEN, CDR2 SYDVKM. CDR3 in DNA: TGTGCCAGCAGTACCCCCCCGGGGTCTCATGGCTACACCTTC. Its protein product is CASSTPPGSHGYTF.

The chain carries TRBV10-2 and TRBJ1-5; D call uncertain. CDR3 size: 14 residues. CDR1 and CDR2 from the germline V gene are WSHSY and SAAADI. V shed 3 bases and J shed 0 bases, with 6 bases lying between them. DNA for the CDR3: TGCGCCAGCAGTGACAGTTATAGCAATCAGCCCCAGCATTTT. Its translation is CASSDSYSNQPQHF.

The chain employs TRBV5-4 and TRBJ1-2; TRBD1 matches 8 bases. With 3 bases clipped from V and 4 bases from J, the junction kept 5 bases outside the gene matches. CDR1 and CDR2 (germline): SGHNT, YYREEE (reference sequence). There are 14 residues in the CDR3. The CDR3 reads CASSSKDRAYGYTF. CDR3 in DNA: TGTGCCAGCAGCTCCAAGGACAGGGCCTATGGCTACACCTTC.

The rearrangement links TRBV2 to TRBJ2-5, with no clear D. Germline V gene data show CDR1 as SNHLY and CDR2 as FYNNEI. V shed 2 bases and J shed 7 bases, with 2 bases lying between them. This CDR3 contains 10 residues. CDR3 DNA: TGTGCCAGCAGTGAATGGACCCAGTACTTC. This codes for CASSEWTQYF. Supplemented by reference TRBV2 and TRBJ2-5, the full variable domain reads EPEVTQTPSHQVTQMGQEVILRCVPISNHLYFYWYRQILGQKVEFLVSFYNNEISEKSEIFDDQFSVERPDGSNFTLKIRSTKLEDSAMYFCASSEWTQYFGPGTRLLVL.

Concerning this clone itself: Relative to the germline gene, one junction end is altered; a read error may explain this. The chain links TRBV7-2 to TRBJ2-7, with no clear D. Germline CDR1 reads SGHTA; CDR2 reads FQGNSA. This CDR3 spans 11 amino acids. In DNA form, the CDR3 reads TGTGCCAGCAGCTCGTACAACCTTCTGGACTTC. Its translation: CASSSYNLLDF.

The CDR3 reads CASSLSGDPSYEQYF. Here the CDR3 DNA reads TGCGCCAGCAGCTTGTCGGGAGACCCCTCCTACGAGCAGTACTTC. The chain links TRBV5-1 to TRBJ2-7, with D possibly TRBD2 on 6 matching bases. V lost 1 base and J lost 0, with 11 bases in between. Germline V gives CDR1 SGHRS, CDR2 YFSETQ. CDR3 length equals 15 residues.

V usage is TRBV12-5 and J usage is TRBJ1-1; tentative D call: TRBD1 (6 bases). The length of the CDR3 is 14 residues. From germline, CDR1 is LGHNT and CDR2 FRNRAP. The V end lost 8 bases, the J end lost 5 bases, and 18 bases lay between the germline ends. Written as DNA, the CDR3 is TGTGCTAGTTCGCGGGGAGGGGGGCCTACTGAAGCTTTCTTT. Translating it yields CASSRGGGPTEAFF.

The chain uses TRBV29-1 and TRBJ2-1; possibly TRBD1 or TRBD2 for D (5 bases each). The CDR3 runs 11 residues. The germline CDR1 and CDR2 sequences are SQVTM and ANQGSEA. CDR3 loop: CSGHLGEEQFF. As DNA, the CDR3 is TGCAGTGGCCACTTGGGGGAGGAGCAGTTCTTC.